This TCR beta chain is drawn from a study of OX40 agonist ivuxolimab in advanced cancers. In the study overall: The mean age was roughly 60 years, ranging from about 23 to 79, with about 87% of participants male. Enrollees could have had prior anti-PD-1, anti-PD-L1 or anti-CTLA-4 therapy, which 35% to 40% had received.

Per germline, CDR1 SGHRS and CDR2 YFSETQ. The CDR3 extends over 15 amino acids. Deletions cut 0 bases from V and 0 bases from J, with 7 bases between. The table came from immunoSEQ multiplex PCR; TCRdb's copy has only in-frame clones and leaves some out. Of about 120,000 clones in the sample, around 89% are singletons; the top ten hold 0.55%. This clone was observed a single time. What it recognizes is unknown. Notes on the study in general: Averaged across samples, CD8+ T cells carried more expanded clones than CD4+ did.

V gene TRBV5-1 combines with J gene TRBJ1-3; tentative D call: TRBD1 (5 bases). This receptor was identified in an adult with an advanced solid tumor such as melanoma, head and neck, liver or kidney cancer. Source: CD4+ or CD8+ T cells sorted from blood, taken in a trial of the OX40 agonist ivuxolimab. This CDR3 is CASSLGGTSGNTIYF. Written as DNA, the CDR3 is TGCGCCAGCAGCTTGGGCGGGACCTCTGGAAACACCATATATTTT. The full variable domain, completed using reference TRBV5-1 and TRBJ1-3, is KAGVTQTPRYLIKTRGQQVTLSCSPISGHRSVSWYQQTPGQGLQFLFEYFSETQRNKGNFPGRFSGRQFSNSRSEMNVSTLELGDSALYLCASSLGGTSGNTIYFGEGSWLTVV.